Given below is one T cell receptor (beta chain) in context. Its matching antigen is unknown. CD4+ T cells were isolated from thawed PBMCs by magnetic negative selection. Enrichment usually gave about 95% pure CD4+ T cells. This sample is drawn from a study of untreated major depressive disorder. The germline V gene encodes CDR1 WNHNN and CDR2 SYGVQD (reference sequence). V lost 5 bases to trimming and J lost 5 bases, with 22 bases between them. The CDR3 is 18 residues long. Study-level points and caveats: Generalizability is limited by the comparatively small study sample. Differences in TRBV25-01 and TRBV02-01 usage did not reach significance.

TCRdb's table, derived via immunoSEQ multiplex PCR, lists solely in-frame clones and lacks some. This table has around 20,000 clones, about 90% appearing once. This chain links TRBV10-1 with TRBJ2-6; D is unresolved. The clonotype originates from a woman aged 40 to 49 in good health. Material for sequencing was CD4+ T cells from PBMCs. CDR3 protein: CASSSRQDAQSRANVLTF. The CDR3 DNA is TGCGCCAGCAGTTCGCGGCAAGACGCACAAAGTCGGGCCAACGTCCTGACTTTC.